The clone carrying this TCR beta chain was seen a single time. Its antigen remains unidentified. The data derive from a study of cytomegalovirus exposure and HLA in healthy donors. Trimming pared 7 bases from V and 2 bases from J, leaving 11 bases between. This CDR3 is 14 amino acids long. The germline gives CDR1 MNHEY, CDR2 SMNVEV (reference sequence). Whole-study results and caveats: Among the most significant clusters, several appeared linked to common viral pathogens in a later analysis. It is likely that the observed cluster of highly shared sequence variants was a sequencing artifact. Reportedly, HLA-A and HLA-B alleles of most subjects were accurately predicted from TCR beta. V- and J-gene trimming of TCR beta was linked (in a later analysis) to a missense DCLRE1C variant.

The primer mix had 60 Vbeta and 13 Jbeta primers. Measured with immunoSEQ multiplex PCR; TCRdb has only the in-frame clones, and not every one. The sample shows about 200,000 clones, around four fifths of them seen only once. Specimen: PBMCs. The receptor was isolated from a woman aged 50 to 60 in good health and CMV-seropositive. This chain uses TRBV27 with TRBJ2-2, with D perhaps matching TRBD2 (6 bases). This chain's CDR3 is CASNTGTNTGELFF. DNA of the CDR3: TGTGCCAGCAACACCGGGACTAACACCGGGGAGCTGTTTTTT.